This TCR beta chain derives from a study of blood T cell repertoires in COVID-19. Background on the study: Samples of COVID-19 (acute and convalescent) were obtained from the United States, Italy and Spain. The analysed material was cDNA or gDNA that came from T cells, B-cell-depleted T cells, or PBMCs.

Original analysis: Nucleated cell number was recorded as an estimate derived from reference gene primer amplification. Libraries were prepared by immunoSEQ multiplex PCR; TCRdb keeps only in-frame clonotypes and omits some of them. That table gives V, J and clone size, and the DNA gave D and trimming. This table holds 17,000 or so clones, over 65% found once. The V and J ends lost 4 bases and 3 bases respectively, with 7 bases between them. The CDR3 contains 12 residues. Germline-derived CDR1 and CDR2 are LGHDT and YNNKEL (reference sequence). Material: peripheral blood. This chain joins TRBV3-1 (or the pseudogene TRBV3-2) and TRBJ2-7, with D perhaps TRBD2 (5 bases). This receptor was taken from a man aged 60 to 75 with active or convalescent COVID-19. CDR3 in amino acids: CASSLRGYEQYF. The CDR3 DNA reads as TGTGCCAGCAGCCTCCGGGGCTACGAGCAGTACTTC.